These 25 T cell receptor beta chains share one sample of origin, sequenced in a study of shared clonotypes between healthy human individuals. Sequenced by immunoSEQ multiplex PCR; TCRdb stores in-frame clones only, minus some. The table includes about 490,000 clones, around 80% detected once. Sequences were obtained from PBMCs. The receptor set was obtained from a woman aged 40 to 50 in good health. Some clones in this sample may be carry-over from other donors' samples.

The chain combines TRBV19 with TRBJ2-3; no clear D. From germline, CDR1 is LNHDA and CDR2 SQIVND (reference sequence). The CDR3 runs to 13 residues. The germline V and J ends were trimmed by 10 bases and 4 bases, with 15 bases remaining between them. The chain's CDR3 is CATSSPGADTQYF. CDR3 sequence (DNA): TGTGCCACCAGTTCGCCCGGAGCAGATACGCAGTATTTT.

The chain recombines TRBV29-1 with TRBJ1-1; 9 nucleotides line up with TRBD1. The CDR3 is 16 residues long. The J segment lost 0 bases and the V segment lost 0 bases, leaving 5 bases of the junction unmatched. CDR1 is SQVTM, CDR2 ANQGSEA, per germline. CDR3 in DNA: TGCAGCGTTGAAGATGGGGGACAGGGCATGAACACTGAAGCTTTCTTT. Translating gives CSVEDGGQGMNTEAFF.

This clone was counted a single time. Here the CDR3 reads CASSQDRLNEAFF. For the CDR3, the DNA is TGTGCCAGCAGTCAGGACAGGCTAAATGAAGCTTTCTTT. The chain carries TRBV7-9 and TRBJ1-1, with TRBD1 matching over 7 bases. CDR3 length equals 13 residues. Per the germline V gene, CDR1 is SEHNR and CDR2 is FQNEAQ (reference sequence). The ends lost 6 bases at V and 7 bases at J; junction bases unmatched: 8. Variable domain in full (rest from reference TRBV7-9 and TRBJ1-1): DTGVSQNPRHKITKRGQNVTFRCDPISEHNRLYWYRQTLGQGPEFLTYFQNEAQLEKSRLLSDRFSAERPKGSFSTLEIQRTEQGDSAMYLCASSQDRLNEAFFGQGTRLTVV.

This chain links TRBV7-2 with TRBJ1-1, with TRBD1 as a possible D gene (6 bases). Trimming stripped 1 base from V and 1 base from J, with 10 bases between. Germline lookup yields CDR1 SGHTA and CDR2 FQGNSA. This CDR3 is built from 15 residues. The CDR3 loop reads CASSLGGTQNTEAFF. The CDR3 coding sequence is TGTGCCAGCAGCTTAGGGGGGACACAGAACACTGAAGCTTTCTTT.

This clone was counted once. A much larger clone differs from this one at a single base, so this may be a read error. The chain joins TRBV7-6 to TRBJ2-1, with D possibly TRBD2 on 6 matching bases. Germline V gene lookup returns CDR1 SGHVS and CDR2 FNYEAQ. There are 13 residues in the CDR3. CDR3 amino acids: CASSSRLVAERFF. The CDR3, as DNA: TGTGCCAGCAGCAGCCGACTAGTGGCTGAGCGGTTCTTC.

Turning to this clone: Within the sample, other DNA sequences also encode this same CDR3. The J gene is TRBJ2-5, the V gene TRBV5-1, with TRBD1 as a possible D gene (6 bases). The CDR3 spans 13 residues. The ends were cut back, 4 bases at V and 0 bases at J, with 7 bases in the middle. Germline V gives CDR1 SGHRS, CDR2 YFSETQ. CDR3 sequence: CASSRDNQETQYF. CDR3 nucleotide sequence: TGCGCCAGCAGCAGGGACAACCAAGAGACCCAGTACTTC.

This sequence joins TRBV7-2 and TRBJ2-3, with D unresolved. Germline CDR1 is SGHTA and CDR2 is FQGNSA. The CDR3 is made up of 14 amino acids. V lost 3 bases to trimming and J lost 2 bases, with 9 bases between them. The CDR3: CASSFGSYTDTQYF. CDR3 coding DNA: TGTGCCAGCAGCTTTGGCAGCTACACAGATACGCAGTATTTT.

V and J are TRBV11-3 and TRBJ1-3, with no clear D. The CDR3 consists of 18 residues. Germline V gives CDR1 SGHNT, CDR2 YENEEA. V dropped 0 bases and J dropped 0 bases, with 15 bases sitting between them. The CDR3 is CASSLDSRGIISGNTIYF. The CDR3 DNA reads TGTGCCAGCAGCTTAGATTCCCGAGGTATCATCTCTGGAAACACCATATATTTT. The complete variable domain, with remaining parts taken from reference TRBV11-3 and TRBJ1-3, reads EAGVVQSPRYKIIEKKQPVAFWCNPISGHNTLYWYLQNLGQGPELLIRYENEEAVDDSQLPKDRFSAERLKGVDSTLKIQPAELGDSAVYLCASSLDSRGIISGNTIYFGEGSWLTVV.

This chain connects TRBV18 to TRBJ2-7; perhaps TRBD1 as D (6 bases). Germline V gene data show CDR1 as KGHSH and CDR2 as LQKENI. V was pared by 3 bases and J by 2 bases, with 14 bases between. The CDR3 spans 15 residues. Here the CDR3 reads CASSPVQGKTYEQYF. CDR3 DNA: TGTGCCAGCTCACCGGTACAGGGTAAAACCTACGAGCAGTACTTC.

The chain joins TRBV28 to TRBJ1-3; 10 bases are shared with TRBD1. Germline V CDR1 and CDR2: MDHEN, SYDVKM. V gave up 5 bases and J gave up 7 bases; unmatched junction bases: 5. This CDR3 has 14 amino acids. The CDR3 coding sequence is TGTGCCAGCAGTCGACAGGGGGCGACGAACACCATATATTTT. Residues: CASSRQGATNTIYF.

The chain couples TRBV6-1 to TRBJ2-2; D is unresolved. This CDR3 region has 12 residues. Trimming left V 3 bases short and J 3 bases short, with 2 bases between. The germline V gene has CDR1 MNHNS and CDR2 SASEGT. CDR3 in amino acids: CASSEYTGELFF. The CDR3 DNA is TGTGCCAGCAGTGAGTACACCGGGGAGCTGTTTTTT.

Written as DNA, the CDR3 is TGTGCCAGCTCACCAACGGCGACGAACACCGGGGAGCTGTTTTTT. Translating gives CASSPTATNTGELFF. The chain has TRBV18 and TRBJ2-2; D gene unclear. The CDR3 has 15 residues. CDR1 and CDR2 from the germline V gene are KGHSH and LQKENI. Trimming took 2 bases from V and 0 from J, leaving 7 bases between them.

This clone came up once. V usage is TRBV5-6 and J usage is TRBJ2-7; 10 bases align to TRBD2. Germline-derived CDR1 and CDR2 are SGHDT and YYEEEE. V dropped 1 base and J dropped 2; count of bases not matched to a gene: 3. This CDR3 has 15 residues. The CDR3 loop is CASSLLTSGTYEQYF. The CDR3 bases are TGTGCCAGCAGCTTGTTAACTAGCGGGACCTACGAGCAGTACTTC.

This clone was seen a handful of times. Other DNA variants within this sample encode the same CDR3. The chain joins TRBV6-5 to TRBJ2-2, with 8 bases aligning to TRBD1. Germline V lookup: CDR1 MNHEY, CDR2 SVGAGI. This CDR3 is built from 14 residues. The V segment lost 6 bases and the J segment 5 bases; nucleotides outside the gene matches: 5. CDR3 region: CASRVDRETGELFF. CDR3 DNA: TGTGCCAGCAGGGTGGACAGGGAGACCGGGGAGCTGTTTTTT.

V and J are TRBV7-9 and TRBJ2-2; 7 bases match TRBD2. Germline CDR1 and CDR2: SEHNR and FQNEAQ (reference sequence). Losses at the gene ends were 6 bases for V and 7 bases for J; bases not matched to a gene: 11. The CDR3 is made up of 15 amino acids. CDR3 sequence: CASRAFGTKVGELFF. The CDR3 bases are TGTGCCAGCAGGGCCTTCGGGACTAAGGTCGGGGAGCTGTTTTTT.

The genes are TRBV7-3 and TRBJ2-2; D not resolved. The V and J ends lost 5 bases and 5 bases respectively, with 9 bases between them. Germline-derived CDR1 and CDR2 are SGHTA and FQGTGA. This CDR3 has 13 amino acids. Written as DNA, the CDR3 is TGTGCCAGCAGCCGCGACTCGACCGGGGAGCTGTTTTTT. Encoded protein: CASSRDSTGELFF.

This clone was observed a few times. With a far larger clone one base away, a read error is the likely cause. Additional DNA sequences in this sample encode the identical CDR3. This rearrangement joins TRBV11-1 to TRBJ2-7, with a tentative D call TRBD2 (6 bases). V lost 5 bases and J lost 6, with 14 bases in between. This CDR3 has 13 residues. Germline V CDR1 and CDR2: SGHAT, FQDESV (reference sequence). The CDR3 bases are TGTGCCAGCAGCCTAGGAGGGGTTAGCGAGCAGTACTTC. It yields the protein CASSLGGVSEQYF.

This clone was recorded only once. The J gene is TRBJ2-7, the V gene TRBV28; 10 nucleotides agree with TRBD1. In germline, CDR1 is MDHEN, CDR2 SYDVKM. CDR3 length: 16 amino acids. Trimming cost V 7 bases and J 1 base; bases outside gene matches: 10. CDR3 region: CASTKLGQGDSYEQYF. For the CDR3, the DNA is TGTGCCAGCACCAAACTCGGACAGGGGGATTCCTACGAGCAGTACTTC.

The rearrangement uses TRBV11-2 and TRBJ2-1, with no clear D. CDR1 is SGHAT, CDR2 FQNNGV, per germline. V was clipped by 5 bases and J by 2 bases, with 16 bases between them. This CDR3 is built from 16 residues. CDR3 DNA sequence: TGTGCCAGCAGCCCCCCCGGGCCTTTAACCTACAATGAGCAGTTCTTC. It yields the protein CASSPPGPLTYNEQFF. The full variable domain, completed using reference TRBV11-2 and TRBJ2-1, is EAGVAQSPRYKIIEKRQSVAFWCNPISGHATLYWYQQILGQGPKLLIQFQNNGVVDDSQLPKDRFSAERLKGVDSTLKIQPAKLEDSAVYLCASSPPGPLTYNEQFFGPGTRLTVL.

The CDR3 DNA reads TGTGCCAGCAGTTTTGGGGCAGGGAGGGGATACACCGGGGAGCTGTTTTTT. Its protein is CASSFGAGRGYTGELFF. This chain links TRBV28 with TRBJ2-2; 7 bases map to TRBD2. The J segment lost 3 bases and the V segment lost 3 bases, leaving 10 bases of the junction unmatched. The CDR3 is made up of 17 amino acids. Per germline, CDR1 MDHEN and CDR2 SYDVKM. The full variable domain, completed using reference TRBV28 and TRBJ2-2, is DVKVTQSSRYLVKRTGEKVFLECVQDMDHENMFWYRQDPGLGLRLIYFSYDVKMKEKGDIPEGYSVSREKKERFSLILESASTNQTSMYLCASSFGAGRGYTGELFFGEGSRLTVL.

Here the CDR3 DNA reads TGCAGCGTTGATTATGGGTTGAGGACTGAAGCTTTCTTT. Translation: CSVDYGLRTEAFF. The chain recombines TRBV29-1 with TRBJ1-1, with D uncertain. The V gene lost 3 bases and the J gene lost 5 bases, with 13 bases spanning the gap. The CDR3 covers 13 residues. Germline CDR1 and CDR2: SQVTM and ANQGSEA.

The chain combines TRBV2 with TRBJ2-1; the match to TRBD1 covers 7 bases. The V and J ends lost 2 bases and 6 bases, in that order; junction bases with no gene match: 1. Germline V CDR1 and CDR2: SNHLY, FYNNEI. The CDR3 loop spans 13 amino acids. The CDR3 nucleotides read TGTGCCAGCAGTGAAAACAGGGGCAATGAGCAGTTCTTC. This translates into CASSENRGNEQFF. The whole variable domain, remainder taken from reference TRBV2 and TRBJ2-1, is EPEVTQTPSHQVTQMGQEVILRCVPISNHLYFYWYRQILGQKVEFLVSFYNNEISEKSEIFDDQFSVERPDGSNFTLKIRSTKLEDSAMYFCASSENRGNEQFFGPGTRLTVL.

The chain uses TRBV4-3 and TRBJ2-6; D is possibly TRBD2 (5 bases). The CDR3 sequence is 16 residues long. V lost 3 bases and J 1 base, leaving 10 bases between the germline ends. Germline V gives CDR1 LGHNA, CDR2 YSLEER. The CDR3 sequence is CASSQGESSGANVLTF. CDR3 coding DNA: TGCGCCAGCAGCCAGGGAGAATCGTCTGGGGCCAACGTCCTGACTTTC.

The chain links TRBV13 to TRBJ2-7, with a tentative D call TRBD2 (7 bases). This CDR3 has 17 amino acids. Trimming stripped 0 bases from V and 7 bases from J, with 22 bases between. CDR1 and CDR2 (germline): PRHDT, FYEKMQ (reference sequence). CDR3 DNA sequence: TGTGCCAGCAGCTTAGGCCATAAGCGGGACATTTCGGGGGAGCAGTACTTC. Its protein is CASSLGHKRDISGEQYF.

V gene TRBV7-9 combines with J gene TRBJ1-5; D gene uncertain. Trimming cost V 8 bases and J 4 bases, with 6 bases left between them. The germline gives CDR1 SEHNR, CDR2 FQNEAQ (reference sequence). This CDR3 has 11 residues. In DNA, the CDR3 is TGTGCCAGCTTTGAAAATCAGCCCCAGCATTTT. Its translation is CASFENQPQHF.